This T cell receptor beta chain is from a study of T-cell reconstitution after alpha-beta-depleted transplantation in children (dated by TCRdb to about 2016). Looking at the study overall: T-cell immune reconstitution after TCRalphabeta/CD19-depleted allogeneic hematopoietic cell transplantation in children was quantitatively tracked in the study by means of TCR repertoire profiling. The study at large found these results: Over the following months the frequencies of hyperexpanded clones went down, and after one year T-cell counts and TCRbeta diversity were mostly credited to newly produced T cells. The apparently early alphabetaT-cell count recovery about two months after transplant was reportedly dependent on only several hundred rapidly expanded clones derived from non-depleted graft cells. In some patients, the high TCRbeta diversity seen at day 60 was put down to recipient T cells and intrathymic progenitors that had survived conditioning.

CDR1 and CDR2 (SEHNR, FQNEAQ) derive from the germline V gene (reference sequence). From the cysteine up to the phenylalanine, the CDR3 has a length of 16 residues. Only the CDR3 region is kept as DNA, spanning 48 bases read in frame from base 1. V sheds 4 bases and J sheds 0 bases, leaving 13 bases between their ends. What the treatment or condition label conveys for this sample: allogeneic hematopoietic cell transplantation with graft depleted of TCRalphabeta T cells and CD19 B cells. The children who served as transplant recipients had been given grafts of TCRalphabeta/CD19-depleted allogeneic hematopoietic cells. The library was prepared using PCR. The reads were generated on an Illumina HiSeq 2500. To normalize quantification of the TCRbeta repertoire, the TCR libraries were built with molecular barcoding that relied on unique molecular identifiers. TCRdb redid the processing of the public reads, applying fastp at Q25 and MiXCR, and retained in-frame beta chains. When rows share a CDR3 protein, they turn into one entry using the most common DNA and genes. A total of about 210,000 distinct CDR3 sequences appear in this sample, around a sixth of them only once. Of the sample, 43% is held by the ten largest clones.

About this clonotype: Its antigen is currently not known. No much larger clonotype is one base removed from it; base qualities were not supplied.

The TCR sequence derives from a male patient aged 2 to 9 who had a stem cell transplant for acute lymphoblastic leukemia, so the T cells may come from the graft donor. Sequencing was performed on PBMCs, mostly from graft donor cells, taken 360 days after TCRalphabeta/CD19-depleted stem cell transplant. The chain employs TRBV7-9 and TRBJ2-4, with TRBD2 tentatively as D gene (5 bases match). The DNA sequence follows: TGTGCCAGCAGCTCCAAAGGACTCCTAGCCAAAAACATTCAGTACTTC. Translation gives CASSSKGLLAKNIQYF.